This is a list of T cell receptor beta chains from one sample in a study of T cells in Graves' hyperthyroidism and ophthalmopathy. TCRdb recomputed calls from the multiplex PCR reads with MiXCR, one row per CDR3 protein. The profile shows 530,000 or so distinct CDR3 sequences, approximately 44% of them singletons. Sequencing was done on a sample of peripheral blood or thyroid tissue (not recorded which). All receptors derive from a woman younger than 30 with Graves' hyperthyroidism. CDR3s include the opening cysteine and the closing phenylalanine or tryptophan. The D gene is left open where the match is weak. Expanded clones are given a class, and other clones once, few, many or no size at all.

>NA|TRBV7-2|TRBJ2-2|NA
TGTGCCAGCAGCCCACCCGGGCTGATTTTT
CASSPPGLIF
>TRBD1|TRBV4-1|TRBJ1-1|NA
TGCGCCAGCAGCCTAACAGGGGTTGGCCGGGACACTGAAGCTTTCTTT
CASSLTGVGRDTEAFF
>NA|TRBV19|TRBJ2-1|NA
TGTGCCAGTACCGCTCCGTTCTCCTACAATGAGCAGTTCTTC
CASTAPFSYNEQFF
>NA|TRBV7-2|TRBJ2-7|NA
TGTGCCAGCAGCTTAGCGGGGGGTAGGGGAGACGAGCAGTACTTC
CASSLAGGRGDEQYF
>NA|TRBV2|TRBJ2-7|NA
TGTGCCAGCAACGGGATGGTACACGAGCAGTACTTC
CASNGMVHEQYF
>TRBD2|TRBV10-1|TRBJ2-1|NA
TGCGCCAGCAGTGAGAATGGACTAGCGGGAGGGAGCTCCTACAATGAGCAGTTCTTC
CASSENGLAGGSSYNEQFF
>NA|TRBV4-3|TRBJ2-7|NA
TGCGCCAGCAGCCAAGTGGCAGGGAACTCCGAGCAGTACTTC
CASSQVAGNSEQYF
>TRBD1|TRBV20-1|TRBJ1-3|many
TGCAGTGCTAGACCTAGGACAGGGGCGACGAACACCATATATTTT
CSARPRTGATNTIYF
>NA|TRBV12-3/TRBV12-4|TRBJ1-2|few
TGTGCCAGCAGTTTATCCGACAGCAGCTATGGCTACACCTTC
CASSLSDSSYGYTF
>TRBD2|TRBV25-1|TRBJ2-7|NA
TGTGCTAGTAGTGAAGGGACTAGCGGCTACGAGCAGTACTTC
CASSEGTSGYEQYF
>NA|TRBV6-4|TRBJ2-2|few
TGTGCCAGCAGACCCGGGACAATCGGCACCGGGGAGCTGTTTTTT
CASRPGTIGTGELFF
>TRBD2|TRBV6-5|TRBJ2-7|few
TGTGCCAGCAAGCCTCTACCTAGCGGGAGGGCCTACGGATACGAGCAGTACTTC
CASKPLPSGRAYGYEQYF
>NA|TRBV27|TRBJ1-2|few
TGTGCCAGCAGTTTATGGGGAAACACTAACTATGGCTACACCTTC
CASSLWGNTNYGYTF
>TRBD2|TRBV7-2|TRBJ2-6|NA
TGTGCCAGCAGCCGCACTAGCGGGAGTGGGGACAACGTCCTGACTTTC
CASSRTSGSGDNVLTF
>TRBD2|TRBV10-3|TRBJ2-7|NA
TGTGCCATCAGTCCTTTAGCGGGAGTGAGCTACGAGCAGTACTTC
CAISPLAGVSYEQYF
>NA|TRBV24-1|TRBJ1-5|NA
TGTGCCACCAGCGGGAGTGGAGTTTGGAATCAGCCCCAGCATTTT
CATSGSGVWNQPQHF
>NA|TRBV20-1|TRBJ1-5|many
TGCAGTACCGGCGGGACATCCCAGCCCCAGCATTTT
CSTGGTSQPQHF
>TRBD2|TRBV11-2|TRBJ2-1|NA
TGTGCCAGCAGGGACATCGGACTAGCTATTTACAATGAGCAGTTCTTC
CASRDIGLAIYNEQFF
>TRBD1|TRBV29-1|TRBJ1-3|once
TGCAGCGTTAGGGCAGGGGGAGACGGAAACACCATATATTTT
CSVRAGGDGNTIYF
>NA|TRBV5-5|TRBJ1-1|many
TGTGCCAGCAGCTTCCAGGGCACTGAAGCTTTCTTT
CASSFQGTEAFF
>TRBD2|TRBV29-1|TRBJ2-7|once
TGCAGCAGCCGGGAGGCCCTCTACGAGCAGTACTTC
CSSREALYEQYF
>TRBD2|TRBV2|TRBJ2-7|NA
TGTGCCAGCAGTTCTTATTCCCGGACTAGCGGGGGTTCCTACGAGCAGTACTTC
CASSSYSRTSGGSYEQYF
>TRBD2|TRBV6-5|TRBJ2-7|NA
TGTGCCAGCAGCCTCCTCCCTAGCGGTACCCAAGAGGTGCAGTACTTC
CASSLLPSGTQEVQYF
>NA|TRBV15|TRBJ2-7|many
TGTGCCACCAGCAGGCACAGAGCCTACGAGCAGTACTTC
CATSRHRAYEQYF
>NA|TRBV13|TRBJ2-7|few
TGTGCCAGCAGCTTGGGCGGATTCAGGGGTGGGCAGTACTTC
CASSLGGFRGGQYF
>NA|TRBV5-6|TRBJ1-5|many
TGTGCCAGCAGCTCCCGGGGCAAGGGATTTCAGCCCCAGCATTTT
CASSSRGKGFQPQHF
>NA|TRBV9|TRBJ2-5|many
TGTGCCAGCAGCGCTGGACGGCCCCAAGAGACCCAGTACTTC
CASSAGRPQETQYF
>NA|TRBV19|TRBJ2-1|NA
TGTGCCAGTAGGGATAGCCTGCGCCGGGAGCAGTTCTTC
CASRDSLRREQFF
>NA|TRBV7-9|TRBJ2-5|NA
TGTGCCAGCAGCCCCTCGAGTAGCCCAGAGACCCAGTACTTC
CASSPSSSPETQYF
>TRBD2|TRBV25-1|TRBJ2-6|NA
TGTGCCAGCAGTGGCCTTGTAGCGGGAGGGCTCTCTGGGGCCAACGTCCTGACTTTC
CASSGLVAGGLSGANVLTF
>TRBD1|TRBV7-2|TRBJ2-7|many
TGTGCCAGCAGCCCCCAGGGACAGTCCTACGAGCAGTACTTC
CASSPQGQSYEQYF
>NA|TRBV12-3/TRBV12-4|TRBJ1-3|many
TGTGCCAGCAGTTTCCCCCCGGGTCCCTCTGGAAACACCATATATTTT
CASSFPPGPSGNTIYF
>NA|TRBV24-1|TRBJ1-2|NA
TGTGCCACCAGTGGAGGGGGAGGCTACACCTTC
CATSGGGGYTF
>NA|TRBV5-8|TRBJ2-7|many
TGTGCCAGCAGCTTGAACCGTGAGCAGTACTTC
CASSLNREQYF
>NA|TRBV9|TRBJ1-1|few
TGTGCCAGCAGCCAGGGAGGACCCCAACGGGGAGCTTTCTTT
CASSQGGPQRGAFF
>TRBD2|TRBV7-3|TRBJ2-7|NA
TGTGCCAGCAGCCCTGACACTAGCGGGCTCTACGAGCAGTACTTC
CASSPDTSGLYEQYF
>TRBD1|TRBV18|TRBJ1-5|few
TGTGCCAGCTCACCGACCGGGACAGACAATCAGCCCCAGCATTTT
CASSPTGTDNQPQHF
>TRBD2|TRBV7-8|TRBJ2-7|NA
TGTGCCAGCAGCTTACTAGCGGGGACCTACGAGCAGTACTTC
CASSLLAGTYEQYF
>NA|TRBV3-1|TRBJ1-2|many
TGTGCCAGCAGCCAAGGAGGGTCCTATGGCTACACCTTC
CASSQGGSYGYTF
>NA|TRBV10-2|TRBJ2-3|NA
TGCGCCAGCACAGGCGGGGTCACAGATACGCAGTATTTT
CASTGGVTDTQYF
>NA|TRBV19|TRBJ2-7|many
TGTGCCAGTAGTACCTGGACCAGCGAGGCCTACGAGCAGTACTTC
CASSTWTSEAYEQYF
>NA|TRBV29-1|TRBJ1-5|NA
TGCAGCGTTGTTTCCGGGGATGGTCAGCCCCAGCATTTT
CSVVSGDGQPQHF
>TRBD2|TRBV6-5|TRBJ2-7|many
TGTGCCAGCAGTTACTCTAGCGGGATCTACGAGCAGTACTTC
CASSYSSGIYEQYF
>NA|TRBV6-5|TRBJ1-1|many
TGTGCCAGCAGTTACGTGGAGGGGACTGAAGCTTTCTTT
CASSYVEGTEAFF
>TRBD2|TRBV7-2|TRBJ2-7|NA
TGTGCCAGCAGGCTAGCGGGAGAGTTATACGAGCAGTACTTC
CASRLAGELYEQYF
>NA|TRBV7-8|TRBJ2-3|few
TGTGCCAGCAGCTTAGTAGTTGCGGATGAAGATACGCAGTATTTT
CASSLVVADEDTQYF
>NA|TRBV28|TRBJ1-2|many
TGTGCCAGCAGTTTCGGGGGTCGGGGGACGAGCTATGGCTACACCTTC
CASSFGGRGTSYGYTF
>TRBD1|TRBV4-3|TRBJ1-2|many
TGCGCCAGCAGCCAAGGTTGGGCCAGGGGGACCTATGGCTACACCTTC
CASSQGWARGTYGYTF
>NA|TRBV5-1|TRBJ1-1|NA
TGCGCCAGCAGCCCCTGGCTTGGGGGCTGGACTGAAGCTTTCTTT
CASSPWLGGWTEAFF
>NA|TRBV4-1|TRBJ1-2|many
TGCGCCAGCAGCCAACAGGGATTTGGCTATGGCTACACCTTC
CASSQQGFGYGYTF
>TRBD1|TRBV10-3|TRBJ1-2|once
TGTGCCATCAGTGAGCGGGGACAGGGAAAAGGCTACACCTTC
CAISERGQGKGYTF
>TRBD2|TRBV10-3|TRBJ2-5|many
TGTGCCATCAGCCAAGGACTAGCGGGAGGCGAGACCCAGTACTTC
CAISQGLAGGETQYF
>NA|TRBV18|TRBJ1-1|few
TGTGCCAGCTCACCTGGTACAGCGCAGGGTACTGAAGCTTTCTTT
CASSPGTAQGTEAFF
>TRBD1|TRBV2|TRBJ2-7|NA
TGTGCCAGCTCGGGAGGGACAGGGGACTACGAGCAGTACTTC
CASSGGTGDYEQYF
>NA|TRBV4-3|TRBJ1-6|many
TGCGCCAGCAGCCAAGAGATAGAGAATTCACCCCTCCACTTT
CASSQEIENSPLHF